The rows below give T cell receptor beta chains drawn from one sample of a study of tissue T cells after allogeneic stem cell transplantation. Generated by immunoSEQ multiplex PCR, the TCRdb table keeps only in-frame clones and is missing some. The sample consists of 20,000 to 30,000 clones, over 70% of them appearing once. This specimen consisted of tissue from the ileum, obtained at autopsy. All receptors come from a female donor over 55 with lung cancer. CDR3s include the opening cysteine and the closing phenylalanine or tryptophan. A D gene is named only where the DNA matches it firmly. Size is omitted from some rows. Given values are once, few, many or a class for expanded clones.

size: once; V: TRBV19; J: TRBJ2-1; D: NA; DNA: TGTGCCAGTAAGACGGCCCGGAGCTCCTACAATGAGCAGTTCTTC; CDR3: CASKTARSSYNEQFF
size: NA; V: TRBV10-1; J: TRBJ2-3; D: NA; DNA: TGCGCCAGCAGTGAGTCGGGGAGAAGCACAGATACGCAGTATTTT; CDR3: CASSESGRSTDTQYF
size: NA; V: TRBV10-2; J: TRBJ2-7; D: TRBD2; DNA: TGCGCCAGCAGTGCAAGCGGGAGAGGCTACGAGCAGTACTTC; CDR3: CASSASGRGYEQYF
size: medium-sized; V: TRBV19; J: TRBJ2-3; D: TRBD2; DNA: TGTGCCACGGGCGGGAGGGCCAGAACAGATACGCAGTATTTT; CDR3: CATGGRARTDTQYF
size: NA; V: TRBV6-5; J: TRBJ1-6; D: NA; DNA: TGTGCCAGCAGGGGGGCGGGTACCTATAATTCACCCCTCCACTTT; CDR3: CASRGAGTYNSPLHF
size: few; V: TRBV5-1; J: TRBJ2-3; D: NA; DNA: TGCGCCAGCAGCACCAGGGGCACAGATACGCAGTATTTT; CDR3: CASSTRGTDTQYF
size: NA; V: TRBV6-5; J: TRBJ2-7; D: NA; DNA: TGTGCCTCCGGCGGGGCCTACGAGCAGTACTTC; CDR3: CASGGAYEQYF
size: once; V: TRBV12-3/TRBV12-4; J: TRBJ1-2; D: NA; DNA: TGTGCCAGCAGCGCCGACGGAACCTATGGCTACACCTTC; CDR3: CASSADGTYGYTF
size: NA; V: TRBV29-1; J: TRBJ2-3; D: NA; DNA: TGCAGCGGGGGGTATCCGCCCCCGCTGGATACGCAGTATTTT; CDR3: CSGGYPPPLDTQYF
size: NA; V: TRBV5-1; J: TRBJ2-7; D: NA; DNA: TGCGCCAGCAGCTTCGTCGGTGACGAGCAGTACTTC; CDR3: CASSFVGDEQYF
size: NA; V: TRBV6-5; J: TRBJ2-7; D: NA; DNA: TGTGCCAGCAGTTACGGCAGGGGCCACGAGCAGTACTTC; CDR3: CASSYGRGHEQYF